The 17 T cell receptor beta chains below come from one sample, sequenced in a study of T cells in Graves' hyperthyroidism and ophthalmopathy. RNA transcripts served as the template for amplifying TCR beta CDR3 regions. The HTBI primer set served for first-round RT-PCR of the TCR CDR3. In TCRdb, the multiplex PCR reads were re-called with MiXCR into one record per CDR3 protein. The profile shows some 500,000 distinct CDR3 sequences, around 24% of them singletons. Sequencing was carried out using blood. These receptor sequences come from a woman aged 25 to 45 with Graves' ophthalmopathy.

This clonotype was seen only a few times. This may arise from a read error, as a much more abundant clone is one base away. This chain uses TRBV11-2 with TRBJ2-5; TRBD1 or TRBD2 may be the D gene (5 bases each). Germline CDR1 reads SGHAT; CDR2 reads FQNNGV. CDR3 length equals 12 residues. CDR3 in DNA: TGTGCCAGCAGCTTAGATGAGGGGACCCAGTGCTTC. Translated, it gives CASSLDEGTQCF.

This clonotype was picked up many times. The chain recombines TRBV5-8 with TRBJ2-7; D not certain. The V end lost 4 bases, the J end lost 2 bases, and 16 bases lay between the germline ends. The CDR3 consists of 15 residues. Germline V CDR1 and CDR2: SGHTS, YDEGEE. CDR3 in DNA: TGTGCCAGCAGCCCTAGGTCCACAGCCCCCTACGAGCAGTACTTC. Translating it yields CASSPRSTAPYEQYF.

This clonotype was recorded many times. The genes are TRBV2 and TRBJ1-1; D not resolved. V lost 6 bases and J lost 10, with 12 bases in between. The CDR3 runs to 11 residues. Germline CDR1 SNHLY, CDR2 FYNNEI. CDR3 DNA: TGTGCCAGCAGGTGGGAGGGCCTAGCTTTCTTT. It translates to CASRWEGLAFF.

This clonotype showed up just once. This chain connects TRBV2 to TRBJ1-1, with D unresolved. CDR1 is SNHLY and CDR2 is FYNNEI in the germline V gene. There are 8 residues in the CDR3. V was trimmed by 6 bases and J by 11 bases, leaving 4 bases between them. The CDR3 nucleotides read TGTGCCAGCAGAAGCGCTTTCTTT. This encodes CASRSAFF.

There are many counts of this clonotype. A much larger clone is a single base away; this may be a read error. V usage is TRBV14 and J usage is TRBJ1-1; D gene unclear. The germline gives CDR1 SGHDN, CDR2 FVKESK. CDR3 size: 12 residues. Trimming cost V 6 bases and J 1 base, with 6 bases left between them. The chain's CDR3 is CASRRTNTEAFF. The DNA for the CDR3 is TGTGCCAGCAGACGGACGAACACTGAAGCTTTCTTT.

This clonotype was seen at least ten times. The rearrangement links TRBV2 to TRBJ1-2; tentative D call: TRBD1 (5 bases). This CDR3 has 16 amino acids. V was shortened by 4 bases and J by 5 bases, with 20 bases between the two germline ends. The germline V gene encodes CDR1 SNHLY and CDR2 FYNNEI. CDR3 bases: TGTGCCAGCAGTGCCGCCCCCGCCAGGGCCCCATATGGCTACACCTTC. It translates to CASSAAPARAPYGYTF.

In this sample, this clonotype turned up a few times. The chain recombines TRBV12-5 with TRBJ2-5; D not resolved. The V end was cut by 6 bases, the J end by 2 bases, with 4 bases between. Germline loops: CDR1 LGHNT, CDR2 FRNRAP. There are 11 residues in the CDR3. The CDR3 DNA follows: TGTGCTAGTGGCCTACAAGAGACCCAGTACTTC. Amino acid sequence: CASGLQETQYF.

This clonotype has at least ten counts. The V call is TRBV7-3, the J call TRBJ1-3; D is ambiguous. Germline V gene data show CDR1 as SGHTA and CDR2 as FQGTGA. Trimming cost V 5 bases and J 0 bases, with 23 bases left between them. This CDR3 has 19 amino acids. This CDR3 reads CASSPRTLGVLYSGNTIYF. The CDR3 DNA is TGTGCCAGCAGCCCAAGGACTCTCGGGGTCCTCTACTCTGGAAACACCATATATTTT. The full variable domain, rest sourced from reference TRBV7-3 and TRBJ1-3, is GAGVSQTPSNKVTEKGKYVELRCDPISGHTALYWYRQSLGQGPEFLIYFQGTGAADDSGLPNDRFFAVRPEGSVSTLKIQRTERGDSAVYLCASSPRTLGVLYSGNTIYFGEGSWLTVV.

This clonotype came up many times. The chain carries TRBV20-1 and TRBJ2-5, with D unresolved. The V end lost 3 bases, the J end lost 1 base, and 15 bases lay between the germline ends. CDR1 DFQATT and CDR2 SNEGSKA come from the germline V gene (reference sequence). The CDR3 extends over 15 amino acids. CDR3 DNA: TGCAGTGCTAGCGGTTACCTAGGTACCCAAGAGACCCAGTACTTC. Its protein product is CSASGYLGTQETQYF.

Many counts were recorded for this clonotype. The genes are TRBV12-3 or TRBV12-4 and TRBJ1-1, with D unclear. Between the trimmed V and J ends, which lost 1 base and 10 bases, there was a span of 16 bases. The CDR3 has 14 amino acids. The CDR3 loop is CASSLGGLNNGAFF. In DNA form, the CDR3 reads TGTGCCAGCAGTTTAGGAGGGCTTAATAATGGAGCTTTCTTT.

This clonotype occurred a few times. The rearrangement joins TRBV5-1 to TRBJ2-3; D unresolved. The CDR3 runs to 12 residues. V shed 4 bases and J shed 4 bases, with 7 bases lying between them. Per germline, CDR1 SGHRS and CDR2 YFSETQ. CDR3 nucleotides: TGCGCCAGCAGCCCGCAGGCAGATACGCAGTATTTT. It codes for CASSPQADTQYF.

This clonotype occurred many times. The CDR3 region is CASSDPQGWSTEAFF. The CDR3 DNA follows: TGTGCCAGCAGTGATCCGCAGGGGTGGAGCACTGAAGCTTTCTTT. The gene calls are TRBV6-1 and TRBJ1-1; TRBD1 is a possible D gene (6 bases). Trimming took 3 bases from V and 4 from J, leaving 15 bases between them. Germline V CDR1 and CDR2: MNHNS, SASEGT. This CDR3 has 15 residues.

In its sample, this clonotype was seen many times. The CDR3 reads CASSEVGSGNTIYF. The CDR3 bases are TGTGCCAGCAGTGAAGTGGGATCTGGAAACACCATATATTTT. The V and J genes are TRBV6-1 and TRBJ1-3; D is unresolved. Per germline, CDR1 MNHNS and CDR2 SASEGT. Trimming pared 1 base from V and 1 base from J, leaving 5 bases between. The CDR3 contains 14 residues.

This clonotype was picked up one time. The rearrangement joins TRBV11-2 to TRBJ2-2, with 7 positions matching TRBD1. CDR1 is SGHAT, CDR2 FQNNGV, per germline. The J segment lost 6 bases and the V segment lost 5 bases, leaving 21 bases of the junction unmatched. CDR3 length equals 19 residues. CDR3 DNA sequence: TGTGCCAGCAGCCTGGGACAGCGTCTAACCCTGGGCGTCTCCGGGGAGCTGTTTTTT. It translates to CASSLGQRLTLGVSGELFF.

The rearrangement links TRBV19 to TRBJ1-5; 7 nucleotides match TRBD1. V lost 8 bases and J lost 3; bases outside the gene matches: 16. CDR3 length: 17 residues. Germline V gene sequence: CDR1 LNHDA, CDR2 SQIVND (reference sequence). CDR3 loop: CASGRDRQLASNQPQHF. DNA of the CDR3: TGTGCCAGTGGCCGGGACAGACAATTAGCTTCCAATCAGCCCCAGCATTTT.

Comments on this clonotype: One end of the junction is discordant with germline, which a read error may explain. The chain is built from TRBV28 and TRBJ1-5; 7 bases are shared with TRBD1. CDR1 MDHEN and CDR2 SYDVKM come from the germline V gene. The CDR3 is 12 amino acids. For the CDR3, the DNA is TGTGCCAGCATTACTACAGGGGCCTTCGCAAATTTT. It is translated as CASITTGAFANF. Based on the CDR3 plus reference TRBV28 and TRBJ1-5, the full variable domain is DVKVTQSSRYLVKRTGEKVFLECVQDMDHENMFWYRQDPGLGLRLIYFSYDVKMKEKGDIPEGYSVSREKKERFSLILESASTNQTSMYLCASITTGAFANFGDGTRLSIL.

This clonotype has a count of ten or more. The chain uses TRBV18 and TRBJ1-2; D gene unclear. Germline-derived CDR1 and CDR2 are KGHSH and LQKENI. V shed 5 bases and J shed 6 bases, with 13 bases lying between them. The CDR3 has 13 residues. The CDR3 region has the DNA TGTGCCAGCTCAACCACCGGGCCCGATGGCTACACCTTC. Its translation is CASSTTGPDGYTF.